The 26 T cell receptor beta chains reported below all come from one sample, sequenced in a study of T cell responses to AZD1222 COVID-19 vaccine. Sequenced by immunoSEQ multiplex PCR; TCRdb stores in-frame clones only, minus some. The sample holds 65,000 to 70,000 clones; 83% are singletons and the top ten take approximately 5.9%. The sequencing used peripheral blood, collected 28 days after the second AZD1222 dose. The receptors were gathered from an adult who received the AZD1222 COVID-19 vaccine.

The chain couples TRBV6-6 to TRBJ2-7, with D possibly TRBD1 on 6 matching bases. The CDR3 has 12 residues. Trimming shortened V by 5 bases and J by 4 bases, and 9 bases separated the two germline ends. Germline V gene data show CDR1 as MNHNY and CDR2 as SVGAGI (reference sequence). CDR3 sequence: CASSTQGYEQYF. CDR3 bases: TGTGCCAGCAGTACACAGGGATACGAGCAGTACTTC.

The chain uses TRBV4-3 and TRBJ2-2; D is undetermined. The ends were cut back, 5 bases at V and 3 bases at J, with 13 bases in the middle. The CDR3 runs 15 residues. Germline V gene data show CDR1 as LGHNA and CDR2 as YSLEER. The CDR3 region has the DNA TGCGCCAGCAGCTCCCATAGGGCAGACACCGGGGAGCTGTTTTTT. This encodes CASSSHRADTGELFF.

This chain connects TRBV6-5 to TRBJ2-2, with TRBD1 as a possible D gene (5 bases). The CDR3 runs 14 residues. In germline, CDR1 is MNHEY, CDR2 SVGAGI. V lost 8 bases and J 3 bases, leaving 13 bases between the germline ends. CDR3 DNA: TGTGCCAGCGAAAGGGAAGGGGACACCGGGGAGCTGTTTTTT. Residues: CASEREGDTGELFF.

There are a few counts of this clone. The chain carries TRBV4-3 and TRBJ2-7; possible D gene TRBD1, 5 bases. The CDR3 runs to 16 residues. Germline CDR1 is LGHNA and CDR2 is YSLEER. The germline V and J ends were trimmed by 0 bases and 2 bases, with 14 bases remaining between them. DNA of the CDR3: TGCGCCAGCAGCCAAGACAGGGTCGGTACCGCCTACGAGCAGTACTTC. This gives the protein CASSQDRVGTAYEQYF.

This clone was detected once. This chain links TRBV6-6 with TRBJ1-1, with TRBD1 identical over 8 bases. This CDR3 has 16 residues. V gave up 1 base and J gave up 2 bases; unmatched junction bases: 6. Per germline, CDR1 MNHNY and CDR2 SVGAGI (reference sequence). The CDR3 protein is CASSYLGQGVNTEAFF. CDR3 sequence (DNA): TGTGCCAGCAGTTACTTAGGACAGGGCGTCAACACTGAAGCTTTCTTT.

This clone was recorded a few times. The CDR3 region is CASRPRQGGNQPQHF. The DNA of the CDR3 is TGTGCCAGCAGACCACGACAGGGAGGCAATCAGCCCCAGCATTTT. The J gene is TRBJ1-5, the V gene TRBV2, with 7 bases that match TRBD1. This CDR3 spans 15 amino acids. From germline, CDR1 is SNHLY and CDR2 FYNNEI. Losses at the gene ends were 6 bases for V and 2 bases for J; bases not matched to a gene: 7.

The V and J genes are TRBV7-2 and TRBJ1-1; D is unclear. The CDR3 is made up of 14 amino acids. Deletions cut 4 bases from V and 5 bases from J, with 14 bases between. CDR1 is SGHTA and CDR2 is FQGNSA in the germline V gene. CDR3 sequence (DNA): TGTGCCAGCAGCTGGCCGGGTCTAAATACTGAAGCTTTCTTT. It translates to CASSWPGLNTEAFF. Full variable domain (outside the CDR3, taken from reference TRBV7-2 and TRBJ1-1): GAGVSQSPSNKVTEKGKDVELRCDPISGHTALYWYRQSLGQGLEFLIYFQGNSAPDKSGLPSDRFSAERTGGSVSTLTIQRTQQEDSAVYLCASSWPGLNTEAFFGQGTRLTVV.

The chain employs TRBV12-5 and TRBJ1-5, with a weak D call TRBD1 (6 bases). Germline CDR1 and CDR2: LGHNT and FRNRAP. The V gene lost 2 bases and the J gene lost 6 bases, with 11 bases spanning the gap. The length of the CDR3 is 14 residues. CDR3 sequence reads: CASGLWAGAQPQHF. DNA of the CDR3: TGTGCTAGTGGTTTGTGGGCAGGGGCTCAGCCCCAGCATTTT.

This clone came up once. The V gene is TRBV11-3, the J gene TRBJ2-7; D gene uncertain. The length of the CDR3 is 13 residues. V gave up 4 bases and J gave up 1 base, with 8 bases separating them. Germline V gene lookup returns CDR1 SGHNT and CDR2 YENEEA. CDR3 amino acids: CASSSDGSYEQYF. As DNA, the CDR3 is TGTGCCAGCAGCTCGGACGGATCCTACGAGCAGTACTTC.

This clone was counted once. The rearrangement uses TRBV12-5 and TRBJ1-5, with 8 bases lining up with TRBD1. With V trimmed by 2 bases and J by 8 bases, 11 bases remained unmatched. The CDR3 is 16 residues long. Germline CDR1 and CDR2: LGHNT and FRNRAP. The CDR3 nucleotides are TGTGCTAGTGGTTTGTCTCGGACAGGGCCAGGTGAGCCCCAGCATTTT. Residues: CASGLSRTGPGEPQHF.

The chain uses TRBV6-6 and TRBJ2-3; TRBD1 or TRBD2 may be the D gene (5 bases each). The CDR3 is made up of 14 amino acids. Per the germline V gene, CDR1 is MNHNY and CDR2 is SVGAGI (reference sequence). The germline V and J ends were trimmed by 2 bases and 6 bases, with 12 bases remaining between them. CDR3 sequence: CASSYDPGLDTQYF. As DNA, the CDR3 is TGTGCCAGCAGTTACGACCCGGGGCTGGATACGCAGTATTTT.

This chain connects TRBV4-1 to TRBJ1-2; D is ambiguous. The CDR3 has 16 residues. Germline V gives CDR1 MGHRA, CDR2 YSYEKL. Trimming stripped 3 bases from V and 3 bases from J, with 17 bases between. CDR3 nucleotides: TGCGCCAGCAGCCACCCGGGCCAACGGAGGTACTATGGCTACACCTTC. Its protein is CASSHPGQRRYYGYTF.

The J gene is TRBJ2-5, the V gene TRBV7-2, with 12 bases fitting TRBD2. CDR3 length: 18 amino acids. Trimming removed 5 bases from V and 5 bases from J; junction bases left unmatched: 15. Germline lookup yields CDR1 SGHTA and CDR2 FQGNSA. The CDR3 here is CASSPRLAGEGLEETQYF. The DNA of the CDR3 is TGTGCCAGCAGCCCGAGACTAGCGGGGGAGGGGTTGGAGGAGACCCAGTACTTC.

CDR3 residues: CASSILEQGNTIYF. The DNA of the CDR3 is TGTGCCAGTAGTATACTGGAACAGGGAAACACCATATATTTT. The chain couples TRBV19 to TRBJ1-3, with unresolved D. The V end was cut by 2 bases, the J end by 4 bases, with 9 bases between. Germline V gene data show CDR1 as LNHDA and CDR2 as SQIVND (reference sequence). CDR3 length equals 14 residues.

The CDR3 nucleotides read TGCGCCAGCAGCTCACAGGGGCCCGAGCAGTACTTC. Its protein product is CASSSQGPEQYF. The chain uses TRBV5-1 and TRBJ2-7, with 7 bases lining up with TRBD1. With 3 bases clipped from V and 6 bases from J, the junction kept 3 bases outside the gene matches. CDR1 is SGHRS, CDR2 YFSETQ, per germline. The CDR3 has 12 amino acids.

The chain has TRBV5-8 and TRBJ1-2; no definite D call. Germline-derived CDR1 and CDR2 are SGHTS and YDEGEE. The V and J ends lost 1 base and 9 bases respectively, with 22 bases between them. This CDR3 is 16 amino acids long. CDR3 DNA sequence: TGTGCCAGCAGCTTGAGGGAACAGATAATTTCCGGGAGCTACACCTTC. This sequence encodes CASSLREQIISGSYTF.

The chain links TRBV9 to TRBJ2-3; D is undetermined. CDR1 SGDLS and CDR2 YYNGEE come from the germline V gene. Trimming removed 1 base at V and 10 bases at J, with 10 bases between. There are 12 residues in the CDR3. DNA of the CDR3: TGTGCCAGCAGCGTACGGCCGGGCGCGCAGTATTTT. Protein: CASSVRPGAQYF.

The V gene is TRBV6-1, the J gene TRBJ2-1; the D is unclear. Looked up from germline, CDR1 is MNHNS and CDR2 is SASEGT. The ends were cut back, 2 bases at V and 5 bases at J, with 7 bases in the middle. The CDR3 length is 13 residues. CDR3 sequence: CASSERTDNEQFF. The CDR3 DNA sequence: TGTGCCAGCAGTGAAAGAACAGACAATGAGCAGTTCTTC.

This clone has a handful of counts. The chain recombines TRBV6-2 or TRBV6-3 with TRBJ1-2, with D unclear. V was pared by 4 bases and J by 6 bases, with 9 bases between. Germline assignment: CDR1 MNHEY and CDR2 SVGEGT. CDR3 length: 12 amino acids. The CDR3: CASSSYENGYTF. The CDR3 nucleotides read TGTGCCAGCAGTTCCTACGAAAATGGCTACACCTTC.

Written as DNA, the CDR3 is TGTGCCAGCAGCCAAGGTCGACAGACTGCCGGGGAGCTGTTTTTT. Amino acids: CASSQGRQTAGELFF. V and J are TRBV4-2 and TRBJ2-2, with TRBD1 as a possible D gene (5 bases). The CDR3 sequence is 15 residues long. CDR1 and CDR2 from the germline V gene are LGHNA and YNFKEQ. Trimming left V 1 base short and J 6 bases short, with 12 bases between.

This rearrangement joins TRBV29-1 to TRBJ1-4, with TRBD1 as a possible D gene (6 bases). The CDR3 is made up of 11 amino acids. The V end was cut by 3 bases, the J end by 8 bases, with 7 bases between. Germline values: CDR1 SQVTM, CDR2 ANQGSEA. The CDR3 region is CSVDTGEKLFF. The CDR3 region has the DNA TGCAGCGTTGATACAGGGGAAAAACTGTTTTTT.

The chain carries TRBV10-3 and TRBJ2-1, with 9 bases matching TRBD2. The germline V gene has CDR1 ENHRY and CDR2 SYGVKD. The trim removed 0 bases at V and 3 bases at J, leaving 6 bases unmatched. CDR3 length: 17 residues. The CDR3 nucleotides are TGTGCCATCAGTGAGTCGATGGCTAGCGGGGACTACAATGAGCAGTTCTTC. The encoded protein is CAISESMASGDYNEQFF.

Here the CDR3 reads CASSVQGANYGYTF. The DNA for the CDR3 is TGTGCCAGTAGTGTCCAGGGAGCTAACTATGGCTACACCTTC. The rearrangement uses TRBV19 and TRBJ1-2; TRBD1 is a possible D gene (5 bases). V lost 5 bases to trimming and J lost 0 bases, with 10 bases between them. From germline, CDR1 is LNHDA and CDR2 SQIVND (reference sequence). The CDR3 totals 14 residues.

CDR3 in amino acids: CASSVTSGGADGNEQFF. CDR3 DNA: TGTGCCAGCAGCGTCACTAGCGGGGGGGCCGATGGCAATGAGCAGTTCTTC. The V and J genes are TRBV3-1 (or the pseudogene TRBV3-2) and TRBJ2-1, with 13 bases matching TRBD2. Trimming removed 5 bases from V and 6 bases from J; junction bases left unmatched: 10. The CDR3 is 17 residues long. Germline V lookup: CDR1 LGHDT, CDR2 YNNKEL (reference sequence).

This clone was seen a handful of times. This chain uses TRBV5-6 with TRBJ2-3; D may be TRBD2 (5 bases). The CDR3 loop spans 17 amino acids. The ends were cut back, 2 bases at V and 3 bases at J, with 19 bases in the middle. Per the germline V gene, CDR1 is SGHDT and CDR2 is YYEEEE. CDR3 amino acids: CASSLQSRDSGTDTQYF. The CDR3 DNA is TGTGCCAGCAGCTTACAATCCCGGGATTCAGGTACAGATACGCAGTATTTT.

The genes are TRBV29-1 and TRBJ1-3; D remains unclear. Looked up from germline, CDR1 is SQVTM and CDR2 is ANQGSEA. V was clipped by 4 bases and J by 1 base, with 11 bases between them. This CDR3 contains 14 residues. The DNA for the CDR3 is TGCAGCGTTGTCGGGCAGCTTTCTGGAAACACCATATATTTT. Encoded protein: CSVVGQLSGNTIYF.